The rows below give T cell receptor beta chains drawn from one sample of a study of T cell changes during pregnancy in multiple sclerosis. TCRdb's table, derived via immunoSEQ multiplex PCR, lists solely in-frame clones and lacks some. Among tens of thousands of clones listed, about 91% were seen once. The sequencing used CD4+ T cells from peripheral blood mononuclear cells, collected in the first trimester of pregnancy. These receptor sequences come from a female donor in good health, enrolled as a control in a pregnancy study. Both conserved end residues are part of each CDR3. Each record gives: V gene, J gene, D gene, clone size, CDR3 protein, CDR3 DNA. A D gene is named only where the DNA matches it firmly. Only part of the rows carry a size: once, few, many, or a class if the clone is expanded.

TRBV9	TRBJ2-1	TRBD2	.	CASSVGVVTSVRNEQFF	TGTGCCAGCAGCGTAGGGGTTGTGACTAGCGTGAGAAATGAGCAGTTCTTC
TRBV11-2	TRBJ1-4	.	once	CASSFKGPTPNEKLFF	TGTGCCAGCAGCTTCAAGGGGCCGACCCCTAATGAAAAACTGTTTTTT
TRBV30	TRBJ1-5	.	.	CAWSTGGSNQPQHF	TGTGCCTGGTCGACCGGGGGAAGCAATCAGCCCCAGCATTTT
TRBV2	TRBJ2-2	TRBD1	.	CASSSTSTGANTGELFF	TGTGCCAGCAGTTCGACGTCGACAGGGGCGAACACCGGGGAGCTGTTTTTT
TRBV4-2	TRBJ2-5	.	.	CASSQDFNRAKTQYF	TGTGCCAGCAGCCAAGATTTTAACAGGGCTAAGACCCAGTACTTC
TRBV9	TRBJ2-7	TRBD1	.	CASSVGTGNYEQYF	TGTGCCAGCAGCGTGGGGACAGGGAACTACGAGCAGTACTTC
TRBV29-1	TRBJ1-1	TRBD1	.	CSVEQGALGTEAFF	TGCAGCGTTGAACAGGGGGCGCTCGGCACTGAAGCTTTCTTT
TRBV14	TRBJ1-1	.	once	CASSQGGVVTEAFF	TGTGCCAGCAGCCAAGGGGGGGTGGTCACTGAAGCTTTCTTT
TRBV10-3	TRBJ1-6	TRBD1	.	CAIRGGGQGGNSPLHF	TGTGCCATCAGAGGTGGGGGGCAGGGGGGAAATTCACCCCTCCACTTT
TRBV6-6	TRBJ2-1	.	.	CASSFLQGTYNEQFF	TGTGCCAGCAGTTTCTTACAGGGAACCTACAATGAGCAGTTCTTC
TRBV6-6	TRBJ2-7	.	.	CASRRLVSSYEQYF	TGTGCCAGCAGAAGACTGGTCTCCTCCTACGAGCAGTACTTC
TRBV18	TRBJ1-6	.	.	CASSQNRRTDNSPLHF	TGTGCCAGCTCACAAAACAGGAGGACAGATAATTCACCCCTCCACTTT
TRBV5-1	TRBJ1-3	.	once	CASSLDNSGNTIYF	TGCGCCAGCAGCTTGGACAACTCTGGAAACACCATATATTTT
TRBV10-2	TRBJ1-4	TRBD1	.	CASSDLGQKLFF	TGCGCCAGCAGCGATCTGGGACAGAAACTGTTTTTT
TRBV6-5	TRBJ1-3	.	.	CASRSLGITGNTIYF	TGTGCCAGCAGGTCGCTTGGCATAACTGGAAACACCATATATTTT
TRBV18	TRBJ2-2	TRBD1	.	CASSRARDRRPWELFF	TGTGCCAGCTCACGAGCTCGGGACAGGAGGCCGTGGGAGCTGTTTTTT
TRBV19	TRBJ1-1	TRBD1	.	CASGQGSVTEAFF	TGTGCCAGTGGACAGGGATCGGTCACTGAAGCTTTCTTT
TRBV7-2	TRBJ2-5	TRBD1	.	CASSRGQEETQYF	TGTGCCAGCAGCCGCGGACAGGAAGAGACCCAGTACTTC
TRBV7-3	TRBJ2-1	TRBD2	.	CASSLNSGGGVYNEQFF	TGTGCCAGCAGCTTAAATTCTGGCGGGGGGGTTTACAATGAGCAGTTCTTC
TRBV11-2	TRBJ1-2	.	.	CASSLDREINYGYTF	TGTGCCAGCAGCTTAGACCGGGAAATAAACTATGGCTACACCTTC
TRBV19	TRBJ2-7	TRBD1	few	CATLGTETYEQYF	TGTGCTACGTTGGGGACAGAGACCTACGAGCAGTACTTC
TRBV5-6	TRBJ1-4	.	.	CASSSQTLATNEKLFF	TGTGCCAGCAGCTCGCAGACACTTGCAACTAATGAAAAACTGTTTTTT
TRBV4-1	TRBJ1-3	.	.	CASSQSPQQATSGNTIYF	TGCGCCAGCAGCCAAAGTCCACAACAGGCGACCTCTGGAAACACCATATATTTT
TRBV7-2	TRBJ2-1	.	.	CASSSKPLHSYNEQFF	TGTGCCAGCAGCTCTAAACCATTGCACTCCTACAATGAGCAGTTCTTC
TRBV11-3	TRBJ1-4	TRBD1	once	CASSSGTAVNEKLFF	TGTGCCAGCAGCTCCGGGACAGCCGTTAATGAAAAACTGTTTTTT
TRBV6-1	TRBJ1-1	TRBD1	.	CASSESKEMDRALTEAFF	TGTGCCAGCAGTGAATCAAAGGAAATGGACAGGGCCCTCACTGAAGCTTTCTTT
TRBV5-6	TRBJ1-4	TRBD1	.	CASSFRGLATNEKLFF	TGTGCCAGCAGCTTCAGGGGGCTCGCAACTAATGAAAAACTGTTTTTT
TRBV7-2	TRBJ2-1	TRBD1	.	CASSRAGDRGVF	TGTGCCAGCAGCCGCGCGGGGGACAGGGGCGTCTTC
TRBV5-6	TRBJ2-3	.	.	CASSLAFDTQYF	TGTGCCAGCAGCTTGGCTTTTGATACGCAGTATTTT
TRBV5-4	TRBJ2-2	.	few	CASRSAQGTGELFF	TGTGCCAGCAGGTCCGCCCAGGGCACCGGGGAGCTGTTTTTT
TRBV7-2	TRBJ1-2	TRBD1	.	CASSLEGGQFYGYTF	TGCGCCAGCAGCTTAGAAGGGGGCCAGTTCTATGGCTACACCTTC
TRBV11-3	TRBJ2-2	.	.	CASSSSGAGELFF	TGTGCCAGCAGCTCGTCAGGGGCCGGGGAGCTGTTTTTT
TRBV5-1	TRBJ2-5	TRBD2	.	CASSTEPRGGQETQYF	TGCGCCAGCAGCACGGAACCCCGGGGGGGCCAAGAGACCCAGTACTTC
TRBV6-5	TRBJ1-2	.	.	CASSYSQGFNYGYTF	TGTGCCAGCAGTTACTCCCAGGGGTTTAACTATGGCTACACCTTC
TRBV10-3	TRBJ2-5	.	.	CAISDGREWETQYF	TGTGCCATCAGTGACGGCAGGGAATGGGAGACCCAGTACTTC
TRBV30	TRBJ1-2	.	.	CAWSQTLLIYGYTF	TGTGCCTGGAGCCAAACCCTTCTAATCTATGGCTACACCTTC
TRBV5-4	TRBJ2-5	TRBD2	.	CASSPSSGAFQETQYF	TGTGCCAGCAGCCCCTCTAGCGGGGCTTTCCAAGAGACCCAGTACTTC
TRBV4-3	TRBJ2-1	.	.	CASSVGTSNEQFF	TGCGCCAGCAGCGTGGGGACATCAAACGAGCAGTTCTTC
TRBV6-5	TRBJ2-5	.	.	CASSRGTLQETQYF	TGTGCCAGCAGTCGGGGGACCCTACAAGAGACCCAGTACTTC
TRBV7-9	TRBJ1-1	.	few	CASSLNRGTEAFF	TGTGCCAGCAGCTTGAATCGGGGAACTGAAGCTTTCTTT
TRBV30	TRBJ1-2	TRBD1	.	CAWSPRQGGHTF	TGTGCCTGGAGTCCAAGACAGGGCGGCCACACCTTC
TRBV2	TRBJ1-3	.	.	CASKPQTTGNTIYF	TGTGCCAGCAAACCCCAAACTACGGGAAACACCATATATTTT
TRBV4-3	TRBJ1-2	.	.	CASSQDPTDRYGYTF	TGCGCCAGCAGCCAAGATCCTACAGACCGCTATGGCTACACCTTC
TRBV9	TRBJ2-7	TRBD2	once	CASSATGTSVGEQYF	TGTGCCAGCAGCGCTACCGGGACTAGCGTGGGCGAGCAGTACTTC
TRBV6-4	TRBJ1-2	TRBD1	.	CASSDGGTGNYGYTF	TGTGCCAGCAGTGACGGGGGGACAGGGAATTATGGCTACACCTTC
TRBV29-1	TRBJ1-5	.	.	CSVHDKPGQDQPQHF	TGCAGCGTCCACGACAAGCCAGGGCAGGATCAGCCCCAGCATTTT
TRBV2	TRBJ2-5	.	.	CASRSGVTQYF	TGTGCCAGCAGATCAGGGGTAACCCAGTACTTC
TRBV30	TRBJ2-3	.	.	CAWSVQAGSTDTQYF	TGTGCCTGGAGTGTACAGGCAGGTAGCACAGATACGCAGTATTTT
TRBV5-4	TRBJ1-1	.	.	CASSLEYRENTEAFF	TGTGCCAGCAGCTTGGAGTACAGGGAGAACACTGAAGCTTTCTTT
TRBV4-3	TRBJ1-2	TRBD1	.	CASSAQLTGTGGAGYGYTF	TGCGCCAGCAGCGCCCAATTAACCGGGACAGGGGGCGCCGGCTATGGCTACACCTTC
TRBV19	TRBJ1-5	TRBD1	.	CASSKQGRYQPQHF	TGTGCCAGTAGTAAACAGGGGCGATATCAGCCCCAGCATTTT
TRBV7-9	TRBJ1-2	TRBD1	.	CASSLGQGLNYGYTF	TGTGCCAGCAGCTTAGGACAGGGCCTGAACTATGGCTACACCTTC
TRBV5-5	TRBJ1-6	TRBD1	.	CASSSGTDHSPLHF	TGTGCCAGCAGTTCCGGGACAGACCATTCACCCCTCCACTTT
TRBV7-2	TRBJ1-1	TRBD1	.	CASSFTRQGNEAFF	TGTGCCAGCAGCTTCACCCGACAGGGCAATGAAGCTTTCTTT
TRBV5-1	TRBJ2-7	.	.	CASSFGGGEYEQYF	TGCGCCAGCAGCTTTGGAGGGGGCGAGTACGAGCAGTACTTC